What follows are 5 T cell receptor beta chains derived from one specimen sequenced in a study of cytomegalovirus exposure and HLA in healthy donors. PCR was performed using 60 Vbeta and 13 Jbeta primers. Assay: immunoSEQ multiplex PCR; the TCRdb copy retains only in-frame clones and omits some. The profile shows about 140,000 clones, 75% to 85% of them singletons. Sequencing was carried out using PBMCs. The receptors were gathered from a woman aged 35 to 49 in good health and CMV-seronegative.

The sample holds one count of this clone. This chain connects TRBV7-8 to TRBJ1-5; TRBD1 matches at 7 bases. Looked up from germline, CDR1 is SGHVS and CDR2 is FQNEAQ. With V trimmed by 4 bases and J by 8 bases, 14 bases remained unmatched. CDR3 length: 16 amino acids. DNA of the CDR3: TGTGCCAGCAGCTCCCAAGACAGGGTGCCGGCCGAGCCCCAGCATTTT. The encoded protein is CASSSQDRVPAEPQHF.

The CDR3 sequence is CASSSEGGKGNTIYF. CDR3 sequence (DNA): TGTGCCAGCTCAAGTGAAGGGGGCAAAGGAAACACCATATATTTT. The V call is TRBV18, the J call TRBJ1-3; TRBD1 matches at 7 bases. In germline, CDR1 is KGHSH, CDR2 LQKENI. CDR3 length: 15 residues. V gave up 5 bases and J gave up 4 bases; unmatched junction bases: 8.

The V gene is TRBV7-2, the J gene TRBJ1-2, with D maybe TRBD1 (5 bases). Per the germline V gene, CDR1 is SGHTA and CDR2 is FQGNSA. This CDR3 region has 13 residues. Trimming took 3 bases from V and 8 from J, leaving 13 bases between them. CDR3 nucleotide sequence: TGTGCCAGCAGCTTCCGGGGGAGGGAAGGCTACACCTTC. Translated, it gives CASSFRGREGYTF. Supplemented by reference TRBV7-2 and TRBJ1-2, the full variable domain reads GAGVSQSPSNKVTEKGKDVELRCDPISGHTALYWYRQSLGQGLEFLIYFQGNSAPDKSGLPSDRFSAERTGGSVSTLTIQRTQQEDSAVYLCASSFRGREGYTFGSGTRLTVV.

The chain uses TRBV5-1 and TRBJ1-4; 7 bases agree with TRBD1. V shed 2 bases and J 7 bases; nucleotides not matched to a gene: 5. The CDR3 length is 14 residues. Germline assignment: CDR1 SGHRS and CDR2 YFSETQ. The chain's CDR3 is CASSLLTGSEKLFF. The CDR3 DNA reads TGCGCCAGCAGCTTACTGACAGGGAGTGAAAAACTGTTTTTT. Together with reference TRBV5-1 and TRBJ1-4, the CDR3 gives the full variable domain: KAGVTQTPRYLIKTRGQQVTLSCSPISGHRSVSWYQQTPGQGLQFLFEYFSETQRNKGNFPGRFSGRQFSNSRSEMNVSTLELGDSALYLCASSLLTGSEKLFFGSGTQLSVL.

This chain connects TRBV6-5 to TRBJ2-1, with a possible D match to TRBD2 (6 bases). V lost 4 bases and J lost 5, with 12 bases in between. Germline CDR1 MNHEY, CDR2 SVGAGI. This CDR3 comprises 14 residues. CDR3 region: CASSLGLNNNEQFF. The CDR3 DNA reads as TGTGCCAGCAGTTTGGGACTGAATAACAATGAGCAGTTCTTC.